The 22 T cell receptor beta chains below were found in one sample sequenced in a study of blood T cell repertoires in COVID-19. Generated by immunoSEQ multiplex PCR, the TCRdb table keeps only in-frame clones and is missing some. The table shows about 190,000 clones, with roughly 80% occurring only once. Sample: peripheral blood. The receptors here all came from a man between 25 and 39 years old with active or convalescent COVID-19.

J is TRBJ1-5 and V is TRBV28, with 7 positions matching TRBD1. The germline V gene encodes CDR1 MDHEN and CDR2 SYDVKM. The trim removed 5 bases at V and 6 bases at J, leaving 13 bases unmatched. The CDR3 length is 16 residues. The CDR3: CASSHLKTGLSQPQHF. The CDR3, as DNA: TGTGCCAGCAGTCACCTCAAGACAGGGCTCAGTCAGCCCCAGCATTTT.

The chain carries TRBV10-3 and TRBJ2-7; perhaps TRBD2 as D (6 bases). CDR1 is ENHRY and CDR2 is SYGVKD in the germline V gene. There are 16 residues in the CDR3. With 0 bases removed from V and 2 bases from J, the gap between germline ends came to 14 bases. The CDR3 DNA reads TGTGCCATCAGTGAGTCGATCGGCGGGGCAACCTACGAGCAGTACTTC. This translates into CAISESIGGATYEQYF.

V usage is TRBV4-1 and J usage is TRBJ1-1, with TRBD1 identical over 8 bases. V gave up 1 base and J gave up 1 base; unmatched junction bases: 2. The CDR3 has 15 amino acids. From germline, CDR1 is MGHRA and CDR2 YSYEKL. As DNA, the CDR3 is TGCGCCAGCAGCCAAGGACAGGGGCCGAACACTGAAGCTTTCTTT. Protein product: CASSQGQGPNTEAFF.

This rearrangement joins TRBV3-1 (or the pseudogene TRBV3-2) to TRBJ2-7, with 8 bases fitting TRBD2. From germline, CDR1 is LGHDT and CDR2 YNNKEL (reference sequence). V lost 3 bases and J lost 3; bases outside the gene matches: 4. The CDR3 consists of 14 residues. CDR3 bases: TGTGCCAGCAGCCAGTCCGGGGGGGGCTACGAGCAGTACTTC. Protein: CASSQSGGGYEQYF.

The rearrangement joins TRBV7-2 to TRBJ1-5, with unresolved D. The CDR3 runs to 14 residues. CDR1 and CDR2 from the germline V gene are SGHTA and FQGNSA. The germline V and J ends were trimmed by 2 bases and 3 bases, with 8 bases remaining between them. The CDR3 loop is CASSLRQANQPQHF. CDR3 nucleotides: TGTGCCAGCAGCTTACGGCAGGCCAATCAGCCCCAGCATTTT.

This clone has just a few counts. The junction does not match germline at one end; this may be a read error. The V call is TRBV6-5, the J call TRBJ1-5, with D perhaps matching TRBD1 (5 bases). Germline V gene sequence: CDR1 MNHEY, CDR2 SVGAGI. CDR3 size: 16 residues. This CDR3 reads CASSYSGGDVNRPQHF. The CDR3 DNA reads as TGTGCCAGCAGTTACTCGGGGGGGGACGTCAATCGGCCCCAGCATTTT.

This clone was seen only a few times. This chain uses TRBV11-3 with TRBJ1-5; D remains unclear. Trimming pared 4 bases from V and 1 base from J, leaving 5 bases between. The CDR3 is 13 amino acids. Per the germline V gene, CDR1 is SGHNT and CDR2 is YENEEA. CDR3 coding DNA: TGTGCCAGCAGCTCCCAGAGCAATCAGCCCCAGCATTTT. The encoded protein is CASSSQSNQPQHF.

This clone was found a few times. V is TRBV5-1 and J is TRBJ1-4, with D perhaps TRBD1 (5 bases). CDR1 and CDR2 from the germline V gene are SGHRS and YFSETQ. CDR3 length: 13 residues. V lost 6 bases and J 0 bases, leaving 6 bases between the germline ends. The CDR3 nucleotides are TGCGCCAGCACCAGGGCAACTAATGAAAAACTGTTTTTT. It specifies CASTRATNEKLFF. The entire variable domain, with the rest obtained from reference TRBV5-1 and TRBJ1-4, is as follows: KAGVTQTPRYLIKTRGQQVTLSCSPISGHRSVSWYQQTPGQGLQFLFEYFSETQRNKGNFPGRFSGRQFSNSRSEMNVSTLELGDSALYLCASTRATNEKLFFGSGTQLSVL.

This clone was recorded a few times. J is TRBJ2-5 and V is TRBV4-1, with D tentatively TRBD1 (6 bases). This CDR3 has 15 amino acids. Trimming took 1 base from V and 4 from J, leaving 13 bases between them. Germline V gives CDR1 MGHRA, CDR2 YSYEKL. Written as DNA, the CDR3 is TGCGCCAGCAGCCAAGCGGGGACACCTTCAGAGACCCAGTACTTC. It specifies CASSQAGTPSETQYF.

This clone was picked up a small number of times. This chain joins TRBV12-3 or TRBV12-4 and TRBJ1-1, with D perhaps matching TRBD1 (6 bases). V was pared by 6 bases and J by 5 bases, with 13 bases between. CDR3 length: 13 residues. DNA for the CDR3: TGTGCCAGCAGCTTTCCCGGGACAACTGAAGCTTTCTTT. Its translation: CASSFPGTTEAFF.

This chain links TRBV18 with TRBJ2-1; maybe TRBD1 (5 bases). V lost 4 bases and J lost 6, with 16 bases in between. This CDR3 has 15 residues. Germline V lookup: CDR1 KGHSH, CDR2 LQKENI. The CDR3 nucleotides read TGTGCCAGCTCACTCGATCACAGGAGTTCCAATGAGCAGTTCTTC. This codes for CASSLDHRSSNEQFF.

J is TRBJ2-6 and V is TRBV24-1, with 9 bases fitting TRBD1. V lost 3 bases and J lost 0; bases outside the gene matches: 2. This CDR3 has 17 amino acids. CDR1 is KGHDR, CDR2 SFDVKD, per germline. The CDR3 spells CATSDQQGASGANVLTF. The CDR3 region has the DNA TGTGCCACCAGTGATCAACAGGGGGCCTCTGGGGCCAACGTCCTGACTTTC.

The chain links TRBV5-4 to TRBJ2-7; TRBD1 is a possible D gene (5 bases). Per the germline V gene, CDR1 is SGHNT and CDR2 is YYREEE (reference sequence). Trimming removed 4 bases from V and 2 bases from J, with 16 bases in between. The CDR3 contains 15 residues. CDR3 protein: CASSMGQGAPYEQYF. The CDR3 nucleotides read TGTGCCAGCAGCATGGGCCAGGGTGCCCCCTACGAGCAGTACTTC.

The chain couples TRBV7-2 to TRBJ1-5; the D is unclear. Between the trimmed V and J ends, which lost 1 base and 10 bases, there was a span of 11 bases. Germline V gene lookup returns CDR1 SGHTA and CDR2 FQGNSA. The CDR3 runs to 13 residues. CDR3 amino acids: CASSLELARPQHF. CDR3 nucleotides: TGTGCCAGCAGCTTAGAGTTGGCTCGACCCCAGCATTTT.

The rearrangement links TRBV2 to TRBJ2-1; a weak D match, TRBD2 (5 bases). The V end lost 5 bases, the J end lost 10 bases, and 15 bases lay between the germline ends. The CDR3 has 13 residues. CDR1 SNHLY and CDR2 FYNNEI come from the germline V gene. The CDR3 region is CASSSRTAHEQFF. DNA for the CDR3: TGTGCCAGCAGTTCCCGGACTGCCCACGAGCAGTTCTTC.

The rearrangement links TRBV6-5 to TRBJ2-3; D is possibly TRBD1 (8 bases). Trimming cost V 2 bases and J 4 bases, with 16 bases left between them. This CDR3 region has 16 residues. Germline V CDR1 and CDR2: MNHEY, SVGAGI. This chain's CDR3 is CASSYMTGAGADTQYF. The CDR3 region has the DNA TGTGCCAGCAGTTACATGACAGGGGCGGGGGCAGATACGCAGTATTTT.

The rearrangement uses TRBV2 and TRBJ2-1, with 7 bases fitting TRBD2. The V and J ends lost 8 bases and 5 bases, in that order; junction bases with no gene match: 9. Germline V gene data show CDR1 as SNHLY and CDR2 as FYNNEI. This CDR3 comprises 14 residues. The chain's CDR3 is CASGVRAGHNEQFF. DNA of the CDR3: TGTGCCAGCGGGGTGCGAGCGGGGCACAATGAGCAGTTCTTC. The complete variable domain, with remaining parts taken from reference TRBV2 and TRBJ2-1, reads EPEVTQTPSHQVTQMGQEVILRCVPISNHLYFYWYRQILGQKVEFLVSFYNNEISEKSEIFDDQFSVERPDGSNFTLKIRSTKLEDSAMYFCASGVRAGHNEQFFGPGTRLTVL.

The chain carries TRBV5-4 and TRBJ2-4; 10 bases match TRBD1. J gave up 8 bases and V 1 base, and 6 bases lay outside the gene matches. Germline-derived CDR1 and CDR2 are SGHNT and YYREEE (reference sequence). The CDR3 is 15 amino acids. CDR3 bases: TGTGCCAGCAGCTTGTGGTGGGACAGGGGAGACATTCAGTACTTC. Its protein product is CASSLWWDRGDIQYF. Full variable domain (rest looked up from reference TRBV5-4 and TRBJ2-4): ETGVTQSPTHLIKTRGQQVTLRCSSQSGHNTVSWYQQALGQGPQFIFQYYREEENGRGNFPPRFSGLQFPNYSSELNVNALELDDSALYLCASSLWWDRGDIQYFGAGTRLSVL.

V gene TRBV5-6 combines with J gene TRBJ1-2; D perhaps matches TRBD1 (6 bases). V was shortened by 2 bases and J by 5 bases, with 13 bases between the two germline ends. The CDR3 consists of 14 residues. The germline V gene encodes CDR1 SGHDT and CDR2 YYEEEE. The CDR3 region is CASSFGTPVYGYTF. CDR3 bases: TGTGCCAGCAGCTTTGGGACACCTGTTTATGGCTACACCTTC.

The chain carries TRBV7-2 and TRBJ2-1; 11 nucleotides agree with TRBD2. The trim removed 1 base at V and 8 bases at J, leaving 13 bases unmatched. The CDR3 is 18 residues long. The germline CDR1 and CDR2 sequences are SGHTA and FQGNSA. CDR3 sequence: CASSLGDPGLAGAHEQFF. The CDR3 bases are TGTGCCAGCAGCTTAGGGGACCCCGGACTAGCGGGCGCCCATGAGCAGTTCTTC.

The V and J genes are TRBV24-1 and TRBJ2-1, with D possibly TRBD1 on 6 matching bases. CDR1 and CDR2 from the germline V gene are KGHDR and SFDVKD. Trimming left V 4 bases short and J 0 bases short, with 12 bases between. This CDR3 comprises 16 residues. CDR3: CATSDPDSSSYNEQFF. CDR3 coding DNA: TGTGCCACCAGTGACCCGGACAGCAGCTCCTACAATGAGCAGTTCTTC.

The genes are TRBV24-1 and TRBJ2-1, with TRBD1 matching over 7 bases. The junction had 5 bases not matched to a gene; V was cut back by 2 bases and J by 11 bases. The germline CDR1 and CDR2 sequences are KGHDR and SFDVKD. The CDR3 is 13 amino acids. The CDR3 protein is CATSDSRQGKQFF. The CDR3 coding sequence is TGTGCCACCAGTGATTCCCGACAGGGAAAGCAGTTCTTC.